This TCR beta chain was recovered during a study of shared clonotypes between healthy human individuals. CDR1 is MNHNS and CDR2 is SASEGT in the germline V gene. CDR3 length: 14 residues. V shed 6 bases and J 3 bases; nucleotides not matched to a gene: 8. TCRdb's table, derived via immunoSEQ multiplex PCR, lists solely in-frame clones and lacks some. Among fewer than 700,000 clones, around 77% were seen once, and the ten largest hold 12%. The count of this clone is one. The material sequenced was PBMCs. The V call is TRBV6-1, the J call TRBJ2-7, with TRBD2 identical over 7 bases. The TCR comes from a woman aged 40 to 50 in good health. Some clones in this sample may be carry-over from other donors' samples. In DNA form, the CDR3 reads TGTGCCAGCAGAATGGGACTACAATTCTACGAGCAGTACTTC. Its protein product is CASRMGLQFYEQYF.